The 6 T cell receptor beta chains below were found in one sample sequenced in a study of cytomegalovirus exposure and HLA in healthy donors. Vbeta (60) and Jbeta (13) primers were used in the PCR. Libraries were prepared by immunoSEQ multiplex PCR; TCRdb keeps only in-frame clonotypes and omits some of them. The sample has tens of thousands of clones; over 60% are singletons. The sequencing input was PBMCs. These receptor sequences come from a woman aged 40 to 50 in good health and CMV-seropositive.

This clone has only a few counts. This chain links TRBV19 with TRBJ1-1; D gene uncertain. The CDR3 loop spans 14 amino acids. The V end was cut by 7 bases, the J end by 4 bases, with 16 bases between. Germline-derived CDR1 and CDR2 are LNHDA and SQIVND (reference sequence). The CDR3 nucleotides are TGTGCCAGTAACCCTTTTAACGGAGGCACTGAAGCTTTCTTT. Its translation: CASNPFNGGTEAFF.

The chain is built from TRBV21-1 and TRBJ1-2; the D segment call TRBD1 is taken from the table without a DNA check. TRBV21-1 is designated a pseudogene. The CDR3 spans 17 residues. The CDR3 loop reads CASSNKGQMPANYGYTF. The CDR3 DNA follows: TGTGCCAGCAGCAATAAGGGACAGATGCCAGCTAACTATGGCTACACCTTC.

This clone showed up just a few times. The CDR3 loop reads CASSGTISSVSDTQYF. Written as DNA, the CDR3 is TGTGCCAGTTCCGGGACTATCTCTTCTGTATCAGATACGCAGTATTTT. This chain joins TRBV19 and TRBJ2-3; 7 bases align to TRBD2. Trimming cost V 8 bases and J 4 bases; bases outside gene matches: 15. The CDR3 has 16 residues. Germline V gene sequence: CDR1 LNHDA, CDR2 SQIVND (reference sequence). Using reference TRBV19 and TRBJ2-3 for the parts outside the CDR3, the full variable domain is DGGITQSPKYLFRKEGQNVTLSCEQNLNHDAMYWYRQDPGQGLRLIYYSQIVNDFQKGDIAEGYSVSREKKESFPLTVTSAQKNPTAFYLCASSGTISSVSDTQYFGPGTRLTVL.

This chain links TRBV6-5 with TRBJ2-2; D perhaps matches TRBD2 (6 bases). The V and J ends lost 2 bases and 3 bases respectively, with 10 bases between them. The CDR3 is 15 amino acids. CDR1 is MNHEY, CDR2 SVGAGI, per germline. CDR3 DNA: TGTGCCAGCAGTTACGAAAGCGGGTACACCGGGGAGCTGTTTTTT. Residues: CASSYESGYTGELFF.

This chain uses TRBV30 with TRBJ1-2; TRBD1 is a possible D gene (5 bases). With 3 bases removed from V and 7 bases from J, the gap between germline ends came to 15 bases. CDR3 size: 13 residues. CDR1 and CDR2 (germline): GTSNPN, SVGIG (reference sequence). CDR3 nucleotides: TGTGCCTGGAGGGGGGAGGGGCCGGGTGGCTACACCTTC. This gives the protein CAWRGEGPGGYTF.

This clone has more than one count but fewer than ten. This chain joins TRBV5-1 and TRBJ2-3; tentative D call: TRBD1 (5 bases). Germline V gene sequence: CDR1 SGHRS, CDR2 YFSETQ. The CDR3 sequence is 14 residues long. Trimming left V 4 bases short and J 2 bases short, with 11 bases between. CDR3 DNA sequence: TGCGCCAGCAGCCAAGGACAAAACACAGATACGCAGTATTTT. This translates into CASSQGQNTDTQYF.